The 15 T cell receptor beta chains given below trace back to one sample, sequenced in a study of blood T cell repertoires in COVID-19. The protocol was immunoSEQ multiplex PCR, while the TCRdb copy is restricted to in-frame clones and leaves out a portion. The sample carries about 180,000 clones, 80% to 90% recorded once. What was sequenced was peripheral blood. These receptors all come from a man aged 50 to 60 with active or convalescent COVID-19.

This rearrangement joins TRBV7-2 to TRBJ2-7; possibly TRBD1 for D (6 bases). Germline V gene data show CDR1 as SGHTA and CDR2 as FQGNSA. V lost 5 bases and J lost 5, with 13 bases in between. This CDR3 has 13 amino acids. In DNA, the CDR3 is TGTGCCAGCAGCGTAGTGACAGGTGACGAGCAGTACTTC. This gives the protein CASSVVTGDEQYF.

J is TRBJ1-1 and V is TRBV20-1, with D uncertain. V was trimmed by 3 bases and J by 0 bases, leaving 14 bases between them. Germline V CDR1 and CDR2: DFQATT, SNEGSKA (reference sequence). The CDR3 covers 15 residues. CDR3 amino acids: CSASTSPTVNTEAFF. The DNA for the CDR3 is TGCAGTGCTAGTACCTCCCCGACTGTGAACACTGAAGCTTTCTTT.

This clone showed up just a few times. V is TRBV29-1 and J is TRBJ1-1; D is perhaps TRBD1 (6 bases). The CDR3 runs 19 residues. Germline CDR1 and CDR2: SQVTM and ANQGSEA. The CDR3 DNA reads TGCAGTGATCTTGATCTTAAGACCCCATATGACAGGTTCAACACTGAAGCTTTCTTT. It translates to CSDLDLKTPYDRFNTEAFF.

Here the CDR3 DNA reads TGTGCCAGCAGTGAAGATCGGACAGGGAACACCGGGGAGCTGTTTTTT. Translating gives CASSEDRTGNTGELFF. J is TRBJ2-2 and V is TRBV6-1; the match to TRBD1 covers 7 bases. The V segment lost 1 base and the J segment 1 base; nucleotides outside the gene matches: 3. Germline CDR1 is MNHNS and CDR2 is SASEGT. The CDR3 runs 16 residues.

The V call is TRBV12-5, the J call TRBJ2-1, with D perhaps TRBD1 (6 bases). This CDR3 spans 13 amino acids. Trimming shortened V by 5 bases and J by 7 bases, and 12 bases separated the two germline ends. The V gene's germline CDR1 is LGHNT and CDR2 FRNRAP. In nucleotides, the CDR3 is TGTGCTAGTGGTACTATCCAGGGGAATGAGCAGTTCTTC. This codes for CASGTIQGNEQFF.

The chain couples TRBV27 to TRBJ2-2; 8 bases line up with TRBD2. The V gene's germline CDR1 is MNHEY and CDR2 SMNVEV (reference sequence). The ends lost 7 bases at V and 2 bases at J; junction bases unmatched: 9. The CDR3 spans 16 residues. CDR3 residues: CASTSGGRTNTGELFF. The CDR3 bases are TGTGCCAGCACCTCTGGCGGGAGGACTAACACCGGGGAGCTGTTTTTT.

The chain links TRBV18 to TRBJ2-3; D is uncertain. Germline V CDR1 and CDR2: KGHSH, LQKENI. This CDR3 contains 15 residues. V dropped 2 bases and J dropped 1 base, with 10 bases sitting between them. The CDR3 coding sequence is TGTGCCAGCTCACCAGGGCAGGTTCGCACAGATACGCAGTATTTT. Protein: CASSPGQVRTDTQYF.

This clone was found a few times. The chain has TRBV12-3 or TRBV12-4 and TRBJ1-1; D is ambiguous. Trimming pared 3 bases from V and 8 bases from J, leaving 13 bases between. There are 13 residues in the CDR3. The CDR3, as DNA: TGTGCCAGCAGTTTCGAGGCAAGACGGGAAGCTTTCTTT. This translates into CASSFEARREAFF.

This clone has only one observation. This rearrangement joins TRBV27 to TRBJ2-5; 9 nucleotides agree with TRBD1. V lost 0 bases to trimming and J lost 6 bases; unmatched junction nucleotides: 2. The CDR3 runs to 14 residues. Germline CDR1 and CDR2: MNHEY and SMNVEV (reference sequence). In DNA form, the CDR3 reads TGTGCCAGCAGTTTATCGGGACAGGGAAAGACCCAGTACTTC. Translation gives CASSLSGQGKTQYF.

The gene calls are TRBV4-3 and TRBJ1-6, with D perhaps matching TRBD1 (5 bases). The V gene lost 0 bases and the J gene lost 6 bases, with 9 bases spanning the gap. Germline values: CDR1 LGHNA, CDR2 YSLEER. CDR3 length equals 15 residues. The CDR3 DNA reads as TGCGCCAGCAGCCAAGATGTAGGGGTTAATTCACCCCTCCACTTT. It yields the protein CASSQDVGVNSPLHF.

The rearrangement uses TRBV7-6 and TRBJ1-5; 11 bases align to TRBD1. The V gene end was trimmed by 5 bases and the J gene end by 6 bases; junction bases not matched to a gene: 6. From germline, CDR1 is SGHVS and CDR2 FNYEAQ. CDR3 length: 15 residues. The CDR3 here is CASSPSDRGRQPQHF. CDR3 DNA sequence: TGTGCCAGCAGCCCCTCGGACAGGGGGCGTCAGCCCCAGCATTTT.

The genes are TRBV6-5 and TRBJ2-7; D is unclear. The CDR3 covers 13 residues. The V gene lost 6 bases and the J gene lost 1 base, with 10 bases spanning the gap. Germline CDR1 MNHEY, CDR2 SVGAGI. The CDR3, as DNA: TGTGCCAGCAGCGCAGTACCATCCTACGAGCAGTACTTC. Protein product: CASSAVPSYEQYF.

This clone showed up just a few times. The chain joins TRBV2 to TRBJ2-5; tentative D call: TRBD1 (5 bases). The CDR3 has 16 amino acids. V was trimmed by 3 bases and J by 2 bases, leaving 16 bases between them. The germline V gene encodes CDR1 SNHLY and CDR2 FYNNEI. CDR3 amino acids: CASSEGGLGQQETQYF. The CDR3 DNA follows: TGTGCCAGCAGTGAGGGTGGGCTAGGACAACAAGAGACCCAGTACTTC.

This chain uses TRBV21-1 with TRBJ1-1. TRBV21-1 has pseudogene status. The CDR3 is 17 amino acids. The CDR3, as DNA: TGTGCCAGCAGCATATCGGAGGATTGGCAGGCGAACACTGAAGCTTTCTTT. Its translation is CASSISEDWQANTEAFF.

This chain connects TRBV5-1 to TRBJ2-7, with 7 bases lining up with TRBD2. This CDR3 is built from 16 residues. The V segment lost 1 base and the J segment 0 bases; nucleotides outside the gene matches: 7. Germline-derived CDR1 and CDR2 are SGHRS and YFSETQ. The CDR3 sequence is CASSLSSGLNSYEQYF. CDR3 sequence (DNA): TGCGCCAGCAGCTTGTCTAGCGGCTTAAACTCCTACGAGCAGTACTTC.